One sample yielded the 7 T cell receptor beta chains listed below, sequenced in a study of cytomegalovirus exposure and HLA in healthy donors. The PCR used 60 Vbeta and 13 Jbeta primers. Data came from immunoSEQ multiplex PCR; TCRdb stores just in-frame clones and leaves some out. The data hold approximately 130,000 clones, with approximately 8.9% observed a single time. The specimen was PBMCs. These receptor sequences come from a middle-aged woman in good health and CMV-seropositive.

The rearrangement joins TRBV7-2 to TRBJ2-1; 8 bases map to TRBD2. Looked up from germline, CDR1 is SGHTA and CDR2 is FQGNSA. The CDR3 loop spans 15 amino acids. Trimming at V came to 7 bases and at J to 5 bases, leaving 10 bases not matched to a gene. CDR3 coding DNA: TGTGCCAGCACCCAGGATGCGGGGGGCCACAATGAGCAGTTCTTC. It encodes CASTQDAGGHNEQFF.

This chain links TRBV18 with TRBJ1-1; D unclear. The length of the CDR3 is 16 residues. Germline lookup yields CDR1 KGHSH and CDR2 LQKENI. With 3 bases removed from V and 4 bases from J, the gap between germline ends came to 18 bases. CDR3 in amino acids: CASSPRETLGATEAFF. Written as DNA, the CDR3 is TGTGCCAGCTCACCCCGGGAGACCCTGGGTGCCACTGAAGCTTTCTTT.

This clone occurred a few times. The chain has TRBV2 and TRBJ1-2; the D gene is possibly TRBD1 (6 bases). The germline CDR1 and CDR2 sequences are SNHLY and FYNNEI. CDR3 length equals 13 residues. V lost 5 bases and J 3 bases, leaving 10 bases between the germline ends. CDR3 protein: CASSRQADYGYTF. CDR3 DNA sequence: TGTGCCAGCAGTCGACAGGCGGACTATGGCTACACCTTC.

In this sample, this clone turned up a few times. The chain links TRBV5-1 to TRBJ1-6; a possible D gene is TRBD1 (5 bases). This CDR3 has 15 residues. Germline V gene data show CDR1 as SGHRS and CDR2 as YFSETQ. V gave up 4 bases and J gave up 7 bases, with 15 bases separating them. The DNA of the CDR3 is TGCGCCAGCAGCACCGAAGTGGGGGGAAATTCACCCCTCCACTTT. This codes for CASSTEVGGNSPLHF.

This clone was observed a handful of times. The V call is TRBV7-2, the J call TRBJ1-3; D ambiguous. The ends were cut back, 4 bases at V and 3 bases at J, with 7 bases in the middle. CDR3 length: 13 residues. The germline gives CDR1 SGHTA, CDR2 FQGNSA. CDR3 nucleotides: TGTGCCAGCAGCTCGTCCTTTGGAAACACCATATATTTT. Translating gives CASSSSFGNTIYF. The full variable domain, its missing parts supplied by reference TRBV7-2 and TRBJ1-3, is GAGVSQSPSNKVTEKGKDVELRCDPISGHTALYWYRQSLGQGLEFLIYFQGNSAPDKSGLPSDRFSAERTGGSVSTLTIQRTQQEDSAVYLCASSSSFGNTIYFGEGSWLTVV.

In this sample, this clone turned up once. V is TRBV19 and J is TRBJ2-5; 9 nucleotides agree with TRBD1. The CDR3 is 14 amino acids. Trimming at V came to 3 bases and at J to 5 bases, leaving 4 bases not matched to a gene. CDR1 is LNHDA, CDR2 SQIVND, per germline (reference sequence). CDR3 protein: CASSIGQGKETQYF. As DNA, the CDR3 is TGTGCCAGTAGTATCGGACAGGGGAAGGAGACCCAGTACTTC.

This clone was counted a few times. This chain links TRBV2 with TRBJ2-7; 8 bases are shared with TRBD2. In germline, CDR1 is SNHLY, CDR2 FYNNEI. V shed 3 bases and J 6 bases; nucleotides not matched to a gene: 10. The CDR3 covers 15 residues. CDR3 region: CASSDASGGLFEQYF. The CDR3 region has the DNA TGTGCCAGCAGTGATGCCAGCGGGGGACTCTTCGAGCAGTACTTC.